This entry lists 28 T cell receptor beta chains sequenced from one sample in a study of Ad26.COV2.S vaccination and SARS-CoV-2 variants. Data came from immunoSEQ multiplex PCR; TCRdb stores just in-frame clones and leaves some out. The repertoire holds about 350,000 clones, with roughly 94% as singletons. Here the sequenced sample was peripheral blood, taken after recovery from COVID-19. All receptors derive from a human donor who had recovered from COVID-19.

The chain uses TRBV7-9 and TRBJ2-7; 7 nucleotides align to TRBD2. J lost 0 bases, V lost 4 bases, and 3 bases had no gene match. The CDR3 contains 14 residues. Germline lookup yields CDR1 SEHNR and CDR2 FQNEAQ (reference sequence). The CDR3 DNA is TGTGCCAGCAGCTCCGGGGGGAGCTCCTACGAGCAGTACTTC. This sequence encodes CASSSGGSSYEQYF.

The chain joins TRBV12-3 or TRBV12-4 to TRBJ1-2, with D uncertain. This CDR3 spans 12 amino acids. V was pared by 0 bases and J by 2 bases, with 1 base between. The CDR3 sequence is CASSLANYGYTF. CDR3 in DNA: TGTGCCAGCAGTTTAGCCAACTATGGCTACACCTTC.

The genes are TRBV5-1 and TRBJ1-4, with D unclear. Germline values: CDR1 SGHRS, CDR2 YFSETQ. V lost 1 base and J lost 0, with 10 bases in between. The CDR3 covers 16 residues. CDR3 sequence reads: CASSLMGSATNEKLFF. In nucleotides, the CDR3 is TGCGCCAGCAGCTTGATGGGGTCCGCAACTAATGAAAAACTGTTTTTT. The full variable domain, rest sourced from reference TRBV5-1 and TRBJ1-4, is KAGVTQTPRYLIKTRGQQVTLSCSPISGHRSVSWYQQTPGQGLQFLFEYFSETQRNKGNFPGRFSGRQFSNSRSEMNVSTLELGDSALYLCASSLMGSATNEKLFFGSGTQLSVL.

This chain connects TRBV12-5 to TRBJ1-3, with D perhaps TRBD1 (5 bases). Germline V CDR1 and CDR2: LGHNT, FRNRAP. The V gene lost 6 bases and the J gene lost 4 bases, with 13 bases spanning the gap. The CDR3 runs 14 residues. The CDR3 nucleotides read TGTGCTAGTGGACCCCAGGGATACGGAAACACCATATATTTT. Encoded protein: CASGPQGYGNTIYF.

This chain joins TRBV10-3 and TRBJ1-6, with TRBD1 as a possible D gene (6 bases). Germline V gives CDR1 ENHRY, CDR2 SYGVKD. V dropped 6 bases and J dropped 5 bases, with 14 bases sitting between them. CDR3 length equals 15 residues. The CDR3 bases are TGTGCCATCAGAGAGAACAGGGTCGATAATTCACCCCTCCACTTT. Encoded protein: CAIRENRVDNSPLHF.

The CDR3 region is CASSIVGGPIDTQYF. The CDR3 DNA sequence: TGTGCCAGTAGTATAGTGGGGGGACCCATCGATACGCAGTATTTT. This chain links TRBV19 with TRBJ2-3, with a possible D match to TRBD2 (6 bases). The CDR3 is made up of 15 amino acids. V gave up 1 base and J gave up 6 bases, with 14 bases separating them. Germline loops: CDR1 LNHDA, CDR2 SQIVND (reference sequence).

The chain couples TRBV4-1 to TRBJ2-7; D may correspond to TRBD1 or TRBD2 (5 bases each). Per germline, CDR1 MGHRA and CDR2 YSYEKL. V gave up 0 bases and J gave up 6 bases, with 12 bases separating them. The CDR3 spans 14 residues. CDR3 sequence reads: CASSQDLGALEQYF. CDR3 DNA: TGCGCCAGCAGCCAAGATCTCGGGGCGCTCGAGCAGTACTTC.

The gene calls are TRBV7-2 and TRBJ2-5; D not resolved. In germline, CDR1 is SGHTA, CDR2 FQGNSA. The CDR3 runs to 14 residues. V lost 0 bases and J lost 3, with 8 bases in between. CDR3 nucleotides: TGTGCCAGCAGCTTAGCAATTCGGGAAGAGACCCAGTACTTC. Protein sequence: CASSLAIREETQYF.

The rearrangement joins TRBV9 to TRBJ2-7; D ambiguous. CDR1 and CDR2 from the germline V gene are SGDLS and YYNGEE. CDR3 size: 16 residues. V was trimmed by 0 bases and J by 3 bases, leaving 16 bases between them. The CDR3 DNA is TGTGCCAGCAGCGTAGGTCCCCCCCCAGAGTTCTACGAGCAGTACTTC. Protein product: CASSVGPPPEFYEQYF.

J is TRBJ1-4 and V is TRBV19; possible D gene TRBD1, 5 bases. Germline V lookup: CDR1 LNHDA, CDR2 SQIVND (reference sequence). The CDR3 covers 17 residues. The V end was cut by 6 bases, the J end by 8 bases, with 25 bases between. The CDR3: CASSPVEYGGSGEKLFF. The CDR3, as DNA: TGTGCCAGTAGCCCCGTGGAGTACGGGGGGTCGGGAGAAAAACTGTTTTTT.

On this clone itself: Other DNA sequences in the same sample also yield this CDR3. The chain has TRBV2 and TRBJ1-1; TRBD1 might be the D (5 bases). This CDR3 is 13 amino acids long. From germline, CDR1 is SNHLY and CDR2 FYNNEI. Trimming left V 6 bases short and J 0 bases short, with 8 bases between. The CDR3 sequence is CASRGELNTEAFF. The CDR3 DNA reads as TGTGCCAGCAGGGGGGAGTTGAACACTGAAGCTTTCTTT.

The chain joins TRBV9 to TRBJ1-1; D call uncertain. The V gene's germline CDR1 is SGDLS and CDR2 YYNGEE. This CDR3 contains 10 residues. The V end lost 4 bases, the J end lost 7 bases, and 5 bases lay between the germline ends. CDR3 sequence reads: CASSPSEAFF. As DNA, the CDR3 is TGTGCCAGCAGCCCTAGTGAAGCTTTCTTT.

The rearrangement links TRBV5-8 to TRBJ2-1; weak D call: TRBD2 (5 bases). V was shortened by 0 bases and J by 0 bases, with 16 bases between the two germline ends. CDR3 length equals 18 residues. Germline V gene data show CDR1 as SGHTS and CDR2 as YDEGEE. In DNA, the CDR3 is TGTGCCAGCAGCTTGGGTGGGTGGCGGGCGAGCTCCTACAATGAGCAGTTCTTC. Protein: CASSLGGWRASSYNEQFF. Based on the CDR3 plus reference TRBV5-8 and TRBJ2-1, the full variable domain is EAGVTQSPTHLIKTRGQQATLRCSPISGHTSVYWYQQALGLGLQFLLWYDEGEERNRGNFPPRFSGRQFPNYSSELNVNALELEDSALYLCASSLGGWRASSYNEQFFGPGTRLTVL.

This rearrangement joins TRBV19 to TRBJ1-1; tentatively, D is TRBD1 (5 bases). The germline V and J ends were trimmed by 3 bases and 4 bases, with 12 bases remaining between them. The CDR3 contains 14 residues. Germline CDR1 reads LNHDA; CDR2 reads SQIVND (reference sequence). CDR3 in amino acids: CASSMRGLFTEAFF. The CDR3 bases are TGTGCCAGTAGTATGAGGGGTCTCTTCACTGAAGCTTTCTTT. The complete variable domain, with remaining parts taken from reference TRBV19 and TRBJ1-1, reads DGGITQSPKYLFRKEGQNVTLSCEQNLNHDAMYWYRQDPGQGLRLIYYSQIVNDFQKGDIAEGYSVSREKKESFPLTVTSAQKNPTAFYLCASSMRGLFTEAFFGQGTRLTVV.

This clone occurred once. The chain is built from TRBV7-3 and TRBJ2-3, with TRBD1 identical over 7 bases. The CDR3 runs to 12 residues. Germline loops: CDR1 SGHTA, CDR2 FQGTGA. V trimming: 5 bases; J trimming: 6 bases; junction bases outside the gene matches: 2. The CDR3 region is CASSLQGDTQYF. The CDR3 DNA reads TGTGCCAGCAGCCTACAGGGGGATACGCAGTATTTT.

The chain recombines TRBV23-1 with TRBJ1-2, with 7 bases identical to TRBD1. TRBV23-1 is an ORF, with its function uncertain. This CDR3 region has 14 residues. J gave up 7 bases and V 9 bases, and 14 bases lay outside the gene matches. In nucleotides, the CDR3 is TGCGCCAGACAACAGGGGCCCGTTTTGTTTGGCTACACCTTC. Its translation is CARQQGPVLFGYTF.

The V gene is TRBV7-9, the J gene TRBJ1-1; the D is unclear. The germline CDR1 and CDR2 sequences are SEHNR and FQNEAQ (reference sequence). The CDR3 loop spans 13 amino acids. Trimming pared 3 bases from V and 3 bases from J, leaving 8 bases between. DNA for the CDR3: TGTGCCAGCAGCTTGCGCGGGGACACTGAAGCTTTCTTT. Encoded protein: CASSLRGDTEAFF.

The chain has TRBV24-1 and TRBJ2-1, with D possibly TRBD2 on 5 matching bases. The CDR3 is 15 residues long. Germline CDR1 KGHDR, CDR2 SFDVKD. Trimming stripped 4 bases from V and 15 bases from J, with 24 bases between. This chain's CDR3 is CATSEWTSSPTMRFF. The CDR3 DNA is TGTGCCACCAGTGAGTGGACTTCCTCTCCTACAATGAGGTTCTTC.

The CDR3 loop is CASSNPQGSTNEKLFF. The CDR3 region has the DNA TGCGCCAGCTCCAATCCACAGGGATCAACTAATGAAAAACTGTTTTTT. The rearrangement joins TRBV10-2 to TRBJ1-4; perhaps TRBD1 as D (6 bases). The CDR3 length is 16 residues. V was shortened by 8 bases and J by 0 bases, with 16 bases between the two germline ends. Germline values: CDR1 WSHSY, CDR2 SAAADI.

The gene calls are TRBV5-1 and TRBJ1-1, with 8 nucleotides matching TRBD1. Trimming at V came to 0 bases and at J to 1 base, leaving 2 bases not matched to a gene. The CDR3 consists of 15 residues. Germline assignment: CDR1 SGHRS and CDR2 YFSETQ. CDR3 DNA: TGCGCCAGCAGCTTGGGAGGGACAGGGAACACTGAAGCTTTCTTT. Amino acids: CASSLGGTGNTEAFF.

The rearrangement links TRBV27 to TRBJ1-6; TRBD1 might be the D (5 bases). The CDR3 is 13 amino acids. Germline V lookup: CDR1 MNHEY, CDR2 SMNVEV (reference sequence). Trimming left V 6 bases short and J 10 bases short, with 13 bases between. This chain's CDR3 is CASSSFEGSPLHF. The DNA of the CDR3 is TGTGCCAGCAGCTCATTCGAGGGGTCACCCCTCCACTTT.

This chain joins TRBV2 and TRBJ2-7; 8 bases fit TRBD1. In germline, CDR1 is SNHLY, CDR2 FYNNEI. J was trimmed by 3 bases and V by 5 bases; bases with no gene match: 9. The CDR3 totals 15 residues. The CDR3 is CASSYSGTGDYEQYF. The CDR3 region has the DNA TGTGCCAGCAGTTATTCCGGGACAGGAGACTACGAGCAGTACTTC.

V usage is TRBV7-3 and J usage is TRBJ2-3, with a tentative D call TRBD2 (5 bases). The V and J ends lost 5 bases and 0 bases respectively, with 9 bases between them. CDR3 size: 14 residues. From germline, CDR1 is SGHTA and CDR2 FQGTGA. CDR3 sequence (DNA): TGTGCCAGCAGCCCCCCGGGAAGCACAGATACGCAGTATTTT. Encoded protein: CASSPPGSTDTQYF.

Remarks on this clone: This same CDR3 is encoded by further DNA sequences in the sample. This chain connects TRBV5-4 to TRBJ1-1; no clear D. This CDR3 is 13 amino acids long. The V end was cut by 0 bases, the J end by 1 base, with 4 bases between. CDR1 is SGHNT, CDR2 YYREEE, per germline (reference sequence). The CDR3 sequence is CASSLGGNTEAFF. The CDR3 bases are TGTGCCAGCAGCTTGGGCGGGAACACTGAAGCTTTCTTT.

V gene TRBV5-6 combines with J gene TRBJ1-6; possible D gene TRBD1, 6 bases. The CDR3 has 18 amino acids. Germline CDR1 is SGHDT and CDR2 is YYEEEE. V was shortened by 3 bases and J by 0 bases, with 16 bases between the two germline ends. This CDR3 is CASSWGLRGSSYNSPLHF. CDR3 DNA sequence: TGTGCCAGCAGCTGGGGGCTGCGGGGGAGCTCCTATAATTCACCCCTCCACTTT.

The chain combines TRBV19 with TRBJ2-6, with 7 bases aligning to TRBD1. This CDR3 comprises 17 residues. Looked up from germline, CDR1 is LNHDA and CDR2 is SQIVND (reference sequence). The V segment lost 3 bases and the J segment 1 base; nucleotides outside the gene matches: 6. CDR3 nucleotide sequence: TGTGCCAGTAGTATCGACAGGGTTTGGTCTGGGGCCAACGTCCTGACTTTC. It translates to CASSIDRVWSGANVLTF.

J is TRBJ2-3 and V is TRBV19; tentatively, D is TRBD2 (6 bases). V was clipped by 6 bases and J by 2 bases, with 9 bases between them. Per germline, CDR1 LNHDA and CDR2 SQIVND (reference sequence). This CDR3 is built from 13 residues. The CDR3 sequence is CASSSGDTDTQYF. The CDR3 bases are TGTGCCAGTAGCTCGGGGGACACAGATACGCAGTATTTT. The variable domain in full, with the rest retrieved from reference TRBV19 and TRBJ2-3, is DGGITQSPKYLFRKEGQNVTLSCEQNLNHDAMYWYRQDPGQGLRLIYYSQIVNDFQKGDIAEGYSVSREKKESFPLTVTSAQKNPTAFYLCASSSGDTDTQYFGPGTRLTVL.

The chain combines TRBV7-8 with TRBJ1-6; D gene ambiguous. The CDR3 covers 15 residues. Trimming shortened V by 7 bases and J by 3 bases, and 13 bases separated the two germline ends. The germline V gene has CDR1 SGHVS and CDR2 FQNEAQ. The CDR3 coding sequence is TGTGCCAGCAAACCGGTCGGCAGCTATAATTCACCCCTCCACTTT. This sequence encodes CASKPVGSYNSPLHF.